A single sample gave rise to the 2 T cell receptor beta chains below, sequenced in a study of neoadjuvant nivolumab and ipilimumab in lung cancer (dated by TCRdb to the early 2020s). The time point tag for this specimen amounts to: at surgical resection after neoadjuvant nivolumab +/- ipilimumab. Library preparation used the immunoSEQ multiplex PCR assay. Imported from immuneACCESS, the table was reduced by TCRdb to in-frame sequences with V and J called. These copies leave out some clones; in studies compared against another copy, an unresolved V gene accounts for under half, and the cause of the remainder is not known. This sample gives about 29,000 clones in total; about 70% of them show up just once. Around a sixth of the sample rests with the top ten. Sequenced material: tumor tissue, taken after neoadjuvant nivolumab, alone or with ipilimumab, at or shortly before surgery. These receptors were obtained from an adult with non-small cell lung cancer.

The chain combines TRBV5-6 with TRBJ2-5; no clear D gene. V was trimmed by 3 bases and J by 4 bases, leaving 4 bases between them. The CDR3 consists of 11 residues. Per germline, CDR1 SGHDT and CDR2 YYEEEE. CDR3 amino acids: CASSSRETQYF. CDR3 DNA sequence: TGTGCCAGCAGCTCACGAGAGACCCAGTACTTC.

The chain links TRBV10-3 to TRBJ2-2; 13 nucleotides match TRBD2. With 8 bases clipped from V and 7 bases from J, the junction kept 4 bases outside the gene matches. This CDR3 contains 14 residues. Germline-derived CDR1 and CDR2 are ENHRY and SYGVKD. The CDR3 spells CAIRGLAGDGELFF. As DNA, the CDR3 is TGTGCCATCCGAGGACTAGCGGGGGACGGGGAGCTGTTTTTT.